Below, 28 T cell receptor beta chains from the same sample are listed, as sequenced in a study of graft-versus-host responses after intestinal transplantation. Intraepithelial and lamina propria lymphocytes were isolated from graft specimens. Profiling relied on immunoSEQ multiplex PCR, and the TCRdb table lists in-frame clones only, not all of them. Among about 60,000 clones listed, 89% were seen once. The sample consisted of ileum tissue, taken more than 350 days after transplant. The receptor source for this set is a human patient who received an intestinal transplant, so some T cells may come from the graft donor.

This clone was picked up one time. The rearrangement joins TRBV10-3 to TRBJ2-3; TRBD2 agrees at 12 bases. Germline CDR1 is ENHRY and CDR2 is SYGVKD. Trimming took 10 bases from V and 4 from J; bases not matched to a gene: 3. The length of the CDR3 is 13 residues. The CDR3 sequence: CATSSGGADTQYF. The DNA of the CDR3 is TGTGCCACGTCTAGCGGGGGGGCAGATACGCAGTATTTT.

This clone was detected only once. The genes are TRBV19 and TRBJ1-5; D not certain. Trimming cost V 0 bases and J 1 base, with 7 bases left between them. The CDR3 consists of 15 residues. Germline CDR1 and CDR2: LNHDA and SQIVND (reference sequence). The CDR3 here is CASSIDWESNQPQHF. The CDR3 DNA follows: TGTGCCAGTAGTATAGATTGGGAAAGCAATCAGCCCCAGCATTTT.

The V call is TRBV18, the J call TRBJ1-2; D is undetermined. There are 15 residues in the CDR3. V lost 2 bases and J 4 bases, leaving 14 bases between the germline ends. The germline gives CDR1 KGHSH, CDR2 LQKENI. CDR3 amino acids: CASSPSGSLFYGYTF. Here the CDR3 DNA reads TGTGCCAGCTCACCATCCGGATCCCTTTTCTATGGCTACACCTTC.

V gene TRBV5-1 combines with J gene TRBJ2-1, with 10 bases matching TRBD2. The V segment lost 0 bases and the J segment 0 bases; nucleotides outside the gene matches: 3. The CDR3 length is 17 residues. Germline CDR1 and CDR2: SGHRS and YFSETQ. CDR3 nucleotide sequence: TGCGCCAGCAGCTTGGGACTAGCGGGTTCCTCCTACAATGAGCAGTTCTTC. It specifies CASSLGLAGSSYNEQFF.

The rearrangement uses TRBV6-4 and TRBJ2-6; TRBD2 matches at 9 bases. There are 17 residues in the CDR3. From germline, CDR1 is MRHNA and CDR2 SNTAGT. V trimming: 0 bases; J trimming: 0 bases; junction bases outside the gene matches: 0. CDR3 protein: CASSDSTSGSGANVLTF. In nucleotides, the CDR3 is TGTGCCAGCAGTGACTCGACTAGCGGCTCTGGGGCCAACGTCCTGACTTTC.

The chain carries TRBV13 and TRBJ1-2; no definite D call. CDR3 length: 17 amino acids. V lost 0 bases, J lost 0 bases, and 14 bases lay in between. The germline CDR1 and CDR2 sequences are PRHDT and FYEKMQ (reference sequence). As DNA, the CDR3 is TGTGCCAGCAGCTTAGGGTCCGTGAAGGGCGCTAACTATGGCTACACCTTC. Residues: CASSLGSVKGANYGYTF. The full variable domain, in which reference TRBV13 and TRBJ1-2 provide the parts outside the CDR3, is AAGVIQSPRHLIKEKRETATLKCYPIPRHDTVYWYQQGPGQDPQFLISFYEKMQSDKGSIPDRFSAQQFSDYHSELNMSSLELGDSALYFCASSLGSVKGANYGYTFGSGTRLTVV.

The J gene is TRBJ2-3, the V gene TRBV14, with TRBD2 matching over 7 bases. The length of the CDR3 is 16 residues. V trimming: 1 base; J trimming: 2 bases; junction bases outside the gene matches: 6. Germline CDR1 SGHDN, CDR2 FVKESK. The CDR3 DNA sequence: TGTGCCAGCAGCCAAGGTGGGAGGGCCTTCACAGATACGCAGTATTTT. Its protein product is CASSQGGRAFTDTQYF.

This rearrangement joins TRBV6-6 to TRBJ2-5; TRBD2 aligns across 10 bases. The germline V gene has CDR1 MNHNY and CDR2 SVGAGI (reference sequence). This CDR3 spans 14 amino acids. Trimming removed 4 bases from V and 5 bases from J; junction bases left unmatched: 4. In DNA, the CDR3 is TGTGCCAGCAGTTTGGAAGCGGGAGGGGAGACCCAGTACTTC. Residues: CASSLEAGGETQYF.

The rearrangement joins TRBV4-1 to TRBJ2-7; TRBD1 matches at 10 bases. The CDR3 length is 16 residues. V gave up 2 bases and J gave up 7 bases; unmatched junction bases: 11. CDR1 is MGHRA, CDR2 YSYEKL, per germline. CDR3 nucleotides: TGCGCCAGCAGCCAAATACTAGGGACAGGGGTTCCTGAGCAGTACTTC. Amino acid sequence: CASSQILGTGVPEQYF.

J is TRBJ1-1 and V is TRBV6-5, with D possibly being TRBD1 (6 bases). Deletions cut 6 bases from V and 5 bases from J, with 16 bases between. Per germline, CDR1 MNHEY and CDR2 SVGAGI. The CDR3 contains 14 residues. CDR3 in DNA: TGTGCCAGCAGAAACCGCAGGGGATCGACTGAAGCTTTCTTT. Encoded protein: CASRNRRGSTEAFF.

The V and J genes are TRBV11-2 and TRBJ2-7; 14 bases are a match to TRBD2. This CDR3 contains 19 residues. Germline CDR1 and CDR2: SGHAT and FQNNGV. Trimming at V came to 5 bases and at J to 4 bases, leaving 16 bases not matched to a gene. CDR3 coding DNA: TGTGCCAGCAGCCTCGGGACTAGCGGGAGAGTTTCGGATCGGTACGAGCAGTACTTC. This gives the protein CASSLGTSGRVSDRYEQYF.

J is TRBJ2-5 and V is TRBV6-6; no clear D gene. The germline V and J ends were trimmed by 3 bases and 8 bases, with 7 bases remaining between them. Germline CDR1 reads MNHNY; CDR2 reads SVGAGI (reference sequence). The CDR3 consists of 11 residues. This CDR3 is CASSYPPTQYF. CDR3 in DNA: TGTGCCAGCAGTTATCCTCCTACCCAGTACTTC.

CDR3 in DNA: TGTGCCAGCAGTGTCACTGAAGCTTTCTTT. Translation gives CASSVTEAFF. V gene TRBV6-5 combines with J gene TRBJ1-1; no firm D call. The CDR3 length is 10 residues. V was pared by 5 bases and J by 4 bases, with 2 bases between. Germline V gene lookup returns CDR1 MNHEY and CDR2 SVGAGI.

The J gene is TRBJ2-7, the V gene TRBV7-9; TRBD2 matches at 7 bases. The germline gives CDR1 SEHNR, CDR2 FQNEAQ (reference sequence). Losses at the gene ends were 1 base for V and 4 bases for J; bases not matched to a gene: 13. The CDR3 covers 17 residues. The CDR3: CASSLGSFLAGDYEQYF. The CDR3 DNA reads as TGTGCCAGCAGCTTAGGATCTTTCTTGGCGGGGGATTACGAGCAGTACTTC.

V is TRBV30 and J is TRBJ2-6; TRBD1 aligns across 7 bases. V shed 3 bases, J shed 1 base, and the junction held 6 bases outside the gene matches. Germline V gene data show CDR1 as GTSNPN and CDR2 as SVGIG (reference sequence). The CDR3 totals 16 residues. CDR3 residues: CAWRGTGVSGANVLTF. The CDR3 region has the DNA TGTGCCTGGAGAGGCACAGGGGTTTCTGGGGCCAACGTCCTGACTTTC.

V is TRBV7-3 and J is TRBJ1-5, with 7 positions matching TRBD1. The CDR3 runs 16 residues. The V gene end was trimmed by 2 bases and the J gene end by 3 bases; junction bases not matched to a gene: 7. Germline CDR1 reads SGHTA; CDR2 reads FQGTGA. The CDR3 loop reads CASSLQYRGYNQPQHF. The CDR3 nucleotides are TGTGCCAGCAGCTTACAGTACAGGGGTTACAATCAGCCCCAGCATTTT.

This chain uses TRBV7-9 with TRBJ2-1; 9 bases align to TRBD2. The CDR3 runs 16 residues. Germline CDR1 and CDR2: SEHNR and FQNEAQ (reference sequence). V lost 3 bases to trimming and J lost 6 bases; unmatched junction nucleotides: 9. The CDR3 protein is CASSLRAGGSLNEQFF. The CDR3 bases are TGTGCCAGCAGCTTGAGGGCGGGGGGGAGCCTCAATGAGCAGTTCTTC.

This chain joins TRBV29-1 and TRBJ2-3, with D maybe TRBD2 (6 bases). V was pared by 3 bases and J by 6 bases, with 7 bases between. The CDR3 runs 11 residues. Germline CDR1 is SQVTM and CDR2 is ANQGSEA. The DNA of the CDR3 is TGCAGCGTTGACCGGGAGGATACGCAGTATTTT. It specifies CSVDREDTQYF.

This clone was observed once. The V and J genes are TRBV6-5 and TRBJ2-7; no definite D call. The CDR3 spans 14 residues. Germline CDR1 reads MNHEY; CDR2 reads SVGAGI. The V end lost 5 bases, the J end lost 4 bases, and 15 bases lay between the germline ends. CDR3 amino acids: CASSDLGLFYEQYF. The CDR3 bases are TGTGCCAGCAGTGATTTAGGCCTCTTTTACGAGCAGTACTTC.

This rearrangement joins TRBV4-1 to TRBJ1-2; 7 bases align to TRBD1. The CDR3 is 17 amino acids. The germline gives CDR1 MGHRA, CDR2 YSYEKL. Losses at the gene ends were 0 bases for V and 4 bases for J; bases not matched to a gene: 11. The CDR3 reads CASSQDYRGAPFYGYTF. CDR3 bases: TGCGCCAGCAGCCAAGATTACAGGGGCGCACCGTTCTATGGCTACACCTTC.

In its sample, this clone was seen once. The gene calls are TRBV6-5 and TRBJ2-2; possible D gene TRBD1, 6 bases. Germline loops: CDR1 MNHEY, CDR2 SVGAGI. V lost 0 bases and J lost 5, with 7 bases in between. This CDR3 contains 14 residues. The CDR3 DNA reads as TGTGCCAGCAGTTACTCCAGGGGTACCGGGGAGCTGTTTTTT. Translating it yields CASSYSRGTGELFF.

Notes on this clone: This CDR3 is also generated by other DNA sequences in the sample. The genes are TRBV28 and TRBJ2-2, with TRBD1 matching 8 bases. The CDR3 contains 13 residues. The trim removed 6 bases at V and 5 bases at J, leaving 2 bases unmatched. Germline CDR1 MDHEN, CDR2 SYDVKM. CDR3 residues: CASRRTGTGELFF. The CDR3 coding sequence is TGTGCCAGCAGAAGGACAGGGACCGGGGAGCTGTTTTTT.

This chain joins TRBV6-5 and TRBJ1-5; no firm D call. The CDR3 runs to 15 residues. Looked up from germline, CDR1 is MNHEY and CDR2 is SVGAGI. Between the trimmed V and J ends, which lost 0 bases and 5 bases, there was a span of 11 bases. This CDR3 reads CASSYSVGGDQPQHF. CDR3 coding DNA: TGTGCCAGCAGTTACTCTGTGGGTGGGGATCAGCCCCAGCATTTT.

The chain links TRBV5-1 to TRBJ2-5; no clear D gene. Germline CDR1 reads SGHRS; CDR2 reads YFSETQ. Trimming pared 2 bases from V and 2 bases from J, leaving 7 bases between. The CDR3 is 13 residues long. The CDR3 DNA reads TGCGCCAGCAGCTTAGGGTCGCAAGAGACCCAGTACTTC. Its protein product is CASSLGSQETQYF.

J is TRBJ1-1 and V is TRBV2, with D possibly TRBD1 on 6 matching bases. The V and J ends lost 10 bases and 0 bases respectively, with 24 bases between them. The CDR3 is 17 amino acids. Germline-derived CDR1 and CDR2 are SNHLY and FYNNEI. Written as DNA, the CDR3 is TGTGCCACCCACCTCCGGGACATTAGTCTCATGAACACTGAAGCTTTCTTT. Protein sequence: CATHLRDISLMNTEAFF.

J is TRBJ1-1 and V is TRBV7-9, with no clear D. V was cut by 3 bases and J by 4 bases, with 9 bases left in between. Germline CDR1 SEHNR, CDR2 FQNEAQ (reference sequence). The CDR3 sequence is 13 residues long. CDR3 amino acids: CASSFSSSTEAFF. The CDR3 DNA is TGTGCCAGCAGCTTCAGCTCGAGCACTGAAGCTTTCTTT.

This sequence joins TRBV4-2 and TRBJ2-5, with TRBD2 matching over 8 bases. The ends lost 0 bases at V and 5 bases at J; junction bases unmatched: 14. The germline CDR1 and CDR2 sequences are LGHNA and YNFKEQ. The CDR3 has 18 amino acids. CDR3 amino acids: CASSQEASSGSAVETQYF. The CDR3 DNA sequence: TGTGCCAGCAGCCAAGAGGCCTCGAGCGGGAGTGCGGTTGAGACCCAGTACTTC.

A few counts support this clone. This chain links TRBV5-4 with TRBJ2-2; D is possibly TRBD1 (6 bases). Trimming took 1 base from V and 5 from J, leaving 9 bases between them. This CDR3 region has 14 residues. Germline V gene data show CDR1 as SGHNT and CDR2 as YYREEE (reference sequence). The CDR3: CASSLTGFTGELFF. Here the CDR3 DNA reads TGTGCCAGCAGCTTGACAGGGTTTACCGGGGAGCTGTTTTTT.